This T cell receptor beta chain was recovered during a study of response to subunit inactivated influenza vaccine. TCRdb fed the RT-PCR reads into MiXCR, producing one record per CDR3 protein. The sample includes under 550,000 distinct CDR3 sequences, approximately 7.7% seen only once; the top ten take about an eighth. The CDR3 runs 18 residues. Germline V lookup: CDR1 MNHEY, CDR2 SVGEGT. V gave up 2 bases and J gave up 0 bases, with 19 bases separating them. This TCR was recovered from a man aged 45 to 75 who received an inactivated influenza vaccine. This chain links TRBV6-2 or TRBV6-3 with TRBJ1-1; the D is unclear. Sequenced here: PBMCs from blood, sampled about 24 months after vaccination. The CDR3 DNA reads TGTGCCAGCAGTTACACTCTTTCCCGGGGAGCCCTGAACACTGAAGCTTTCTTT. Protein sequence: CASSYTLSRGALNTEAFF.